The 17 T cell receptor beta chains listed next were all sequenced from one sample in a study of T cell clonotyping in hematopoietic cell transplantation. Time point in this sample: recipient sample about 28 days before transplant, after cytoreduction. Method: immunoSEQ multiplex PCR; TCRdb's copy keeps in-frame clones and lacks some. The data hold fewer than 50,000 clones, with about nine tenths observed a single time. The sequenced sample was peripheral blood mononuclear cells, obtained before stem cell transplant. These receptors came from a man in his sixties with biphenotypic leukemia. Some clones in this sample may be carry-over from other donors' samples.

The rearrangement uses TRBV6-6 and TRBJ2-7, with D possibly being TRBD2 (5 bases). This CDR3 contains 12 residues. Germline V gene lookup returns CDR1 MNHNY and CDR2 SVGAGI (reference sequence). V was pared by 7 bases and J by 4 bases, with 11 bases between. The CDR3 protein is CASTDRGYEQYF. The CDR3 bases are TGTGCCAGCACGGATCGGGGTTACGAGCAGTACTTC.

The V gene is TRBV30, the J gene TRBJ2-2; D not resolved. The ends were cut back, 0 bases at V and 7 bases at J, with 6 bases in the middle. Germline CDR1 is GTSNPN and CDR2 is SVGIG (reference sequence). This CDR3 is built from 12 residues. The CDR3 DNA sequence: TGTGCCTGGAGTGTAGACGACGGGGAGCTGTTTTTT. The encoded protein is CAWSVDDGELFF. Full variable domain (rest looked up from reference TRBV30 and TRBJ2-2): SQTIHQWPATLVQPVGSPLSLECTVEGTSNPNLYWYRQAAGRGLQLLFYSVGIGQISSEVPQNLSASRPQDRQFILSSKKLLLSDSGFYLCAWSVDDGELFFGEGSRLTVL.

The chain uses TRBV10-2 and TRBJ2-7; unclear D gene. The CDR3 is 14 residues long. The ends were cut back, 2 bases at V and 5 bases at J, with 13 bases in the middle. Germline V gives CDR1 WSHSY, CDR2 SAAADI. The CDR3 bases are TGCGCCAGCAGTGAGGCTAGTGGTCCCCACGAGCAGTACTTC. Translating it yields CASSEASGPHEQYF.

This chain links TRBV19 with TRBJ2-6, with D hard to call. Trimming cost V 2 bases and J 0 bases, with 11 bases left between them. The CDR3 consists of 17 residues. Germline-derived CDR1 and CDR2 are LNHDA and SQIVND (reference sequence). CDR3 residues: CASSIPNRFSGANVLTF. CDR3 nucleotides: TGTGCCAGTAGTATACCCAACAGATTCTCTGGGGCCAACGTCCTGACTTTC.

The V call is TRBV4-1, the J call TRBJ2-1, with TRBD2 matching 12 bases. Germline loops: CDR1 MGHRA, CDR2 YSYEKL. Trimming cost V 7 bases and J 0 bases; bases outside gene matches: 10. The CDR3 spans 18 residues. The CDR3 region is CASTQGLAGPRSYNEQFF. CDR3 nucleotide sequence: TGCGCCAGCACACAGGGACTAGCGGGTCCCCGCTCCTACAATGAGCAGTTCTTC.

The chain links TRBV19 to TRBJ1-1; D is undetermined. This CDR3 is 16 amino acids long. Germline values: CDR1 LNHDA, CDR2 SQIVND (reference sequence). V shed 5 bases and J shed 1 base, with 17 bases lying between them. CDR3 loop: CASSPVLEGKNTEAFF. Written as DNA, the CDR3 is TGTGCCAGTAGTCCCGTACTAGAAGGTAAGAACACTGAAGCTTTCTTT.

The chain uses TRBV5-6 and TRBJ2-2; 7 bases fit TRBD2. The V and J ends lost 6 bases and 6 bases, in that order; junction bases with no gene match: 8. Germline CDR1 SGHDT, CDR2 YYEEEE. The CDR3 has 14 amino acids. The CDR3 sequence is CASIGNAGAGELFF. CDR3 sequence (DNA): TGTGCCAGCATCGGGAATGCGGGAGCCGGGGAGCTGTTTTTT.

The V gene is TRBV11-2, the J gene TRBJ1-5, with unresolved D. This CDR3 comprises 14 residues. V shed 2 bases and J shed 5 bases, with 10 bases lying between them. Germline V CDR1 and CDR2: SGHAT, FQNNGV. The CDR3 region is CASSLTNGDQPQHF. The CDR3 region has the DNA TGTGCCAGCAGCTTAACGAACGGGGATCAGCCCCAGCATTTT.

There are a few counts of this clone. The V and J genes are TRBV19 and TRBJ2-5, with TRBD1 matching over 7 bases. Germline CDR1 and CDR2: LNHDA and SQIVND (reference sequence). The CDR3 consists of 14 residues. The V and J ends lost 6 bases and 1 base, in that order; junction bases with no gene match: 5. The CDR3 sequence is CASRAGTVQETQYF. In DNA, the CDR3 is TGTGCCAGTAGGGCCGGGACAGTCCAAGAGACCCAGTACTTC. The complete variable domain, with remaining parts taken from reference TRBV19 and TRBJ2-5, reads DGGITQSPKYLFRKEGQNVTLSCEQNLNHDAMYWYRQDPGQGLRLIYYSQIVNDFQKGDIAEGYSVSREKKESFPLTVTSAQKNPTAFYLCASRAGTVQETQYFGPGTRLLVL.

This chain links TRBV25-1 with TRBJ2-5, with no clear D. V was trimmed by 7 bases and J by 13 bases, leaving 7 bases between them. Germline loops: CDR1 MGHDK, CDR2 SYGVNS. The CDR3 totals 8 residues. In nucleotides, the CDR3 is TGTGCCAGCACCGTAGGGTACTTC. This translates into CASTVGYF. The full variable domain, with the rest looked up from reference TRBV25-1 and TRBJ2-5, is EADIYQTPRYLVIGTGKKITLECSQTMGHDKMYWYQQDPGMELHLIHYSYGVNSTEKGDLSSESTVSRIRTEHFPLTLESARPSHTSQYLCASTVGYFGPGTRLLVL.

This rearrangement joins TRBV25-1 to TRBJ1-5; D is undetermined. The germline gives CDR1 MGHDK, CDR2 SYGVNS. This CDR3 has 13 amino acids. V was trimmed by 5 bases and J by 4 bases, leaving 9 bases between them. The CDR3 is CASSLTENQPQHF. In DNA, the CDR3 is TGTGCCAGCAGTTTGACGGAAAATCAGCCCCAGCATTTT.

This chain connects TRBV27 to TRBJ2-7; 8 positions match TRBD1. The CDR3 has 13 amino acids. V lost 6 bases and J lost 3; bases outside the gene matches: 4. The germline V gene has CDR1 MNHEY and CDR2 SMNVEV (reference sequence). CDR3 coding DNA: TGTGCCAGCAGACGGACAGGGAACTACGAGCAGTACTTC. As protein: CASRRTGNYEQYF.

V and J are TRBV25-1 and TRBJ2-5; 8 bases agree with TRBD1. Germline V lookup: CDR1 MGHDK, CDR2 SYGVNS. Trimming at V came to 4 bases and at J to 3 bases, leaving 1 base not matched to a gene. This CDR3 has 13 amino acids. The CDR3 DNA is TGTGCCAGCAGTGTACAGGGGGAAGAGACCCAGTACTTC. Its protein product is CASSVQGEETQYF.

The chain has TRBV29-1 and TRBJ2-2; tentative D call: TRBD1 (6 bases). V lost 5 bases and J 5 bases, leaving 9 bases between the germline ends. The V gene's germline CDR1 is SQVTM and CDR2 ANQGSEA. The CDR3 sequence is 12 residues long. CDR3 nucleotide sequence: TGCAGCGTTCCCGGGACAACCGGGGAGCTGTTTTTT. This codes for CSVPGTTGELFF.

CDR3: CASSQLAGGIYEQYF. CDR3 nucleotide sequence: TGTGCCAGCAGTCAACTAGCGGGAGGGATCTACGAGCAGTACTTC. V and J are TRBV6-5 and TRBJ2-7; 13 nucleotides line up with TRBD2. CDR1 and CDR2 from the germline V gene are MNHEY and SVGAGI. V was clipped by 5 bases and J by 3 bases; unmatched bases: 4. This CDR3 has 15 residues.

The V call is TRBV5-5, the J call TRBJ1-1, with a weak D call TRBD1 (5 bases). The germline gives CDR1 SGHKS, CDR2 YYEKEE (reference sequence). CDR3 length: 16 residues. The V gene lost 0 bases and the J gene lost 5 bases, with 17 bases spanning the gap. The DNA for the CDR3 is TGTGCCAGCAGCTTGGAGTCAGGGTCGGTTCTTACTGAAGCTTTCTTT. Its translation is CASSLESGSVLTEAFF.

This chain connects TRBV4-1 to TRBJ1-5, with TRBD1 matching 9 bases. The germline gives CDR1 MGHRA, CDR2 YSYEKL. The V segment lost 2 bases and the J segment 0 bases; nucleotides outside the gene matches: 2. The CDR3 has 16 amino acids. The CDR3 sequence: CASSQTTGGSNQPQHF. As DNA, the CDR3 is TGCGCCAGCAGCCAAACGACAGGGGGTAGCAATCAGCCCCAGCATTTT.